This TCR beta chain stems from a study of OX40 agonist ivuxolimab in advanced cancers. Study in general: Three patients showed partial responses: one hepatocellular carcinoma and two cutaneous melanoma cases.

This clone was seen just once. Its antigen is unknown. The CDR3 consists of 12 residues. Germline values: CDR1 MDHEN, CDR2 SYDVKM. Here immunoSEQ multiplex PCR was the method, and the copy in TCRdb shows in-frame clones only, minus some. The sample contains just under 65,000 clones, 75% to 90% of which appear only once. General observations from the study: Not determined was the antigen specificity of the expanded peripheral T cells. Clonal expansion was seen in CD4+ and CD8+ blood T cells by week 6 at 0.1 to 3.0 mg/kg.

Sequencing used CD4+ or CD8+ T cells sorted from blood, obtained in a trial of the OX40 agonist ivuxolimab. The TCR sequence derives from an adult with an advanced solid tumor such as melanoma, head and neck, liver or kidney cancer. The chain couples TRBV28 to TRBJ1-5; no reliable D call. For the CDR3, the DNA is TGTGCAGGGAGAACGAGCAATCAGCCCCAGCATTTT. This translates into CAGRTSNQPQHF. The whole variable domain, remainder taken from reference TRBV28 and TRBJ1-5, is DVKVTQSSRYLVKRTGEKVFLECVQDMDHENMFWYRQDPGLGLRLIYFSYDVKMKEKGDIPEGYSVSREKKERFSLILESASTNQTSMYLCAGRTSNQPQHFGDGTRLSIL.